Following are 31 T cell receptor beta chains from one sample sequenced in a study of memory CD8 T cells in hepatitis C reinfection. Time point here: pre-reinfection, 55 to 20 weeks before reinfection detection. The sorted cells went straight to TCR sequencing with no prior in vitro expansion. Method: immunoSEQ multiplex PCR; TCRdb's copy keeps in-frame clones and lacks some. The repertoire holds approximately 51,000 clones, with 85% to 90% as singletons. The sequenced sample was naive CD8+ T cells sorted from blood. The receptor set was obtained from a man younger than 35 with hepatitis C virus infection.

V gene TRBV11-3 combines with J gene TRBJ2-1, with TRBD2 matching 14 bases. CDR3 length equals 13 residues. From germline, CDR1 is SGHNT and CDR2 YENEEA. Trimming removed 5 bases from V and 14 bases from J; junction bases left unmatched: 5. The CDR3 coding sequence is TGTGCCAGCAGCCCCGGGACTAGCGGGAGAGAGTTCTTC. The encoded protein is CASSPGTSGREFF. Variable domain in full (rest from reference TRBV11-3 and TRBJ2-1): EAGVVQSPRYKIIEKKQPVAFWCNPISGHNTLYWYLQNLGQGPELLIRYENEEAVDDSQLPKDRFSAERLKGVDSTLKIQPAELGDSAVYLCASSPGTSGREFFGPGTRLTVL.

The rearrangement links TRBV10-2 to TRBJ2-7, with 7 bases identical to TRBD1. The CDR3 is 12 amino acids. Germline lookup yields CDR1 WSHSY and CDR2 SAAADI. V lost 6 bases, J lost 4 bases, and 3 bases stayed unmatched. The CDR3 DNA reads as TGCGCCAGCAGCCCAGGGGGATACGAGCAGTACGTC. This encodes CASSPGGYEQYV.

This chain connects TRBV29-1 to TRBJ1-4; TRBD1 matches 8 bases. V dropped 4 bases and J dropped 7; count of bases not matched to a gene: 5. Germline-derived CDR1 and CDR2 are SQVTM and ANQGSEA. This CDR3 has 13 residues. The CDR3 reads CSVARGQGEKLFF. The CDR3 region has the DNA TGCAGCGTTGCCAGGGGGCAAGGTGAAAAACTGTTTTTT.

This clone showed up just a few times. As DNA, the CDR3 is TGCGCCAGCAGCTTGGGGCGGGGTCTCCGCGAGCAGTACTTC. Encoded protein: CASSLGRGLREQYF. The chain employs TRBV5-1 and TRBJ2-7; D perhaps matches TRBD2 (6 bases). Germline V gene sequence: CDR1 SGHRS, CDR2 YFSETQ. V dropped 0 bases and J dropped 6 bases, with 13 bases sitting between them. This CDR3 region has 14 residues.

The chain couples TRBV5-6 to TRBJ2-4, with 9 nucleotides matching TRBD2. The CDR3 runs to 15 residues. Trimming at V came to 4 bases and at J to 8 bases, leaving 10 bases not matched to a gene. In germline, CDR1 is SGHDT, CDR2 YYEEEE. The CDR3 sequence is CASSLGVSGSYIQYF. CDR3 nucleotides: TGTGCCAGCAGCCTCGGGGTTAGCGGGAGCTACATTCAGTACTTC.

The chain has TRBV5-5 and TRBJ2-1; 12 bases agree with TRBD2. Germline values: CDR1 SGHKS, CDR2 YYEKEE (reference sequence). The CDR3 is 15 residues long. The V segment lost 4 bases and the J segment 8 bases; nucleotides outside the gene matches: 7. CDR3 nucleotide sequence: TGTGCCAGCAGCCCTAGCGGGAGGGCCGAATATGAGCAGTTCTTC. This translates into CASSPSGRAEYEQFF.

The J gene is TRBJ2-1, the V gene TRBV19, with a tentative D call TRBD2 (5 bases). CDR1 and CDR2 from the germline V gene are LNHDA and SQIVND (reference sequence). The CDR3 covers 12 residues. The V end lost 3 bases, the J end lost 10 bases, and 10 bases lay between the germline ends. CDR3 loop: CASSIMTGEQFF. The CDR3, as DNA: TGTGCCAGTAGTATCATGACGGGGGAGCAGTTCTTC.

In this sample, this clone turned up once. This sequence joins TRBV6-5 and TRBJ2-2; 7 bases are a match to TRBD2. J was trimmed by 0 bases and V by 0 bases; bases with no gene match: 1. The CDR3 spans 16 residues. Per germline, CDR1 MNHEY and CDR2 SVGAGI. The CDR3 loop reads CASSYSSGANTGELFF. The CDR3 DNA reads as TGTGCCAGCAGTTACTCGAGCGGGGCGAACACCGGGGAGCTGTTTTTT.

As for this clone: In the same sample, other DNA sequences code for this CDR3. The chain links TRBV9 to TRBJ1-1; D remains unclear. The CDR3 consists of 13 residues. Deletions cut 0 bases from V and 4 bases from J, with 7 bases between. CDR1 is SGDLS and CDR2 is YYNGEE in the germline V gene. DNA of the CDR3: TGTGCCAGCAGCGTAGGTGGGCGCACTGAAGCTTTCTTT. Protein sequence: CASSVGGRTEAFF.

The chain carries TRBV6-5 and TRBJ2-4, with TRBD2 identical over 8 bases. V lost 2 bases and J lost 5; bases outside the gene matches: 5. The germline CDR1 and CDR2 sequences are MNHEY and SVGAGI. The CDR3 covers 15 residues. The CDR3 DNA is TGTGCCAGCAGTTACGTACGGGAGGGGCAAAACATTCAGTACTTC. This encodes CASSYVREGQNIQYF.

Here the CDR3 reads CATLGGYSLYEQYF. CDR3 coding DNA: TGTGCCACCCTCGGGGGATATTCCCTCTACGAGCAGTACTTC. The V and J genes are TRBV10-3 and TRBJ2-7; the D gene is possibly TRBD2 (6 bases). CDR1 is ENHRY, CDR2 SYGVKD, per germline. The CDR3 is 14 amino acids. V was clipped by 10 bases and J by 3 bases, with 19 bases between them.

The chain employs TRBV11-2 and TRBJ2-3; D gene ambiguous. The CDR3 totals 14 residues. Germline loops: CDR1 SGHAT, CDR2 FQNNGV. V lost 3 bases to trimming and J lost 2 bases, with 9 bases between them. Written as DNA, the CDR3 is TGTGCCAGCAGCTTCTCCCCCTACACAGATACGCAGTATTTT. It encodes CASSFSPYTDTQYF.

The chain joins TRBV7-9 to TRBJ2-1, with 10 bases lining up with TRBD2. Unmatched junction bases numbered 3, after V lost 5 bases and J lost 2 bases. Germline CDR1 reads SEHNR; CDR2 reads FQNEAQ (reference sequence). The CDR3 sequence is 15 residues long. In DNA form, the CDR3 reads TGTGCCAGCAGCCCGAGCGGGGGGGCCTACAATGAGCAGTTCTTC. Its translation: CASSPSGGAYNEQFF.

V is TRBV19 and J is TRBJ2-5; 7 nucleotides match TRBD1. The V segment lost 7 bases and the J segment 7 bases; nucleotides outside the gene matches: 9. The CDR3 has 13 amino acids. Germline V gives CDR1 LNHDA, CDR2 SQIVND (reference sequence). The CDR3 DNA is TGTGCCAGTACCTCGACAGGGTTTGGGACCCAGTACTTC. Translation gives CASTSTGFGTQYF.

CDR3 residues: CASSPPTSGRPEQFF. DNA of the CDR3: TGCGCCAGCAGCCCCCCGACTAGCGGGAGGCCTGAGCAGTTCTTC. The rearrangement uses TRBV4-1 and TRBJ2-1, with TRBD2 identical over 13 bases. This CDR3 comprises 15 residues. Germline CDR1 reads MGHRA; CDR2 reads YSYEKL. V was clipped by 4 bases and J by 9 bases; unmatched bases: 6.

This chain uses TRBV2 with TRBJ1-1; D unresolved. Trimming took 7 bases from V and 8 from J, leaving 8 bases between them. This CDR3 has 10 residues. Germline V lookup: CDR1 SNHLY, CDR2 FYNNEI. The CDR3 DNA is TGTGCCAGCACAGCGGCGGAAGCTTTCTTT. As protein: CASTAAEAFF. Variable domain in full (rest from reference TRBV2 and TRBJ1-1): EPEVTQTPSHQVTQMGQEVILRCVPISNHLYFYWYRQILGQKVEFLVSFYNNEISEKSEIFDDQFSVERPDGSNFTLKIRSTKLEDSAMYFCASTAAEAFFGQGTRLTVV.

The rearrangement joins TRBV7-9 to TRBJ2-2; possible D gene TRBD1, 5 bases. Trimming took 4 bases from V and 8 from J, leaving 17 bases between them. This CDR3 is 15 amino acids long. Germline assignment: CDR1 SEHNR and CDR2 FQNEAQ (reference sequence). The CDR3 reads CASSSTRGGAGELFF. In DNA form, the CDR3 reads TGTGCCAGCAGCTCCACCCGAGGTGGGGCTGGGGAGCTGTTTTTT.

The chain is built from TRBV2 and TRBJ1-2; 9 bases line up with TRBD1. The CDR3 is 16 residues long. V was clipped by 3 bases and J by 0 bases; unmatched bases: 5. The germline gives CDR1 SNHLY, CDR2 FYNNEI. In nucleotides, the CDR3 is TGTGCCAGCAGTGATGGGACAGGGACGACTAACTATGGCTACACCTTC. Translating gives CASSDGTGTTNYGYTF.

The gene calls are TRBV5-1 and TRBJ1-1; TRBD1 matches 7 bases. CDR1 and CDR2 (germline): SGHRS, YFSETQ. The CDR3 extends over 13 amino acids. After removal of 0 bases from V and 8 bases from J, the junction contained 4 bases not matched to a gene. The CDR3 region is CASSLVGTDEAFF. DNA for the CDR3: TGCGCCAGCAGCTTGGTCGGGACAGACGAAGCTTTCTTT.

Turning to this clone: Germline is not matched at one junction end, which may reflect a read error. The chain links TRBV5-6 to TRBJ1-6; D possibly corresponds to TRBD1 (5 bases). The CDR3 extends over 16 amino acids. Germline CDR1 reads SGHDT; CDR2 reads YYEEEE. CDR3 nucleotides: TGTGCCAGCAACTTGGGGCGGAAACTAAATAATTCACCCCTCCACTTT. Amino acid sequence: CASNLGRKLNNSPLHF.

The rearrangement uses TRBV10-1 and TRBJ2-2, with D maybe TRBD1 (6 bases). CDR1 and CDR2 (germline): WNHNN, SYGVQD (reference sequence). The CDR3 covers 14 residues. With 4 bases removed from V and 4 bases from J, the gap between germline ends came to 10 bases. The CDR3 reads CASSVTGPTGELFF. Here the CDR3 DNA reads TGCGCCAGCAGTGTTACAGGGCCCACCGGGGAGCTGTTTTTT.

The rearrangement joins TRBV28 to TRBJ1-2; 12 bases line up with TRBD1. Germline loops: CDR1 MDHEN, CDR2 SYDVKM. V lost 3 bases to trimming and J lost 6 bases; unmatched junction nucleotides: 5. The CDR3 sequence is 15 residues long. For the CDR3, the DNA is TGTGCCAGCAGTTTCCCGGGACAGGGGGCTGATGGCTACACCTTC. It yields the protein CASSFPGQGADGYTF.

Turning to this clone: Compared with germline, one end of the junction differs, possibly owing to a read error. This chain joins TRBV7-9 and TRBJ2-7; TRBD1 aligns across 8 bases. The CDR3 spans 15 residues. Germline CDR1 SEHNR, CDR2 FQNEAQ (reference sequence). CDR3 coding DNA: TGTGCCAGCAGCCTTACGCGACAGGGGACGAGGGAGCAGCACTTC. This translates into CASSLTRQGTREQHF.

Written as DNA, the CDR3 is TGCAGCGTCGACAGGGCACCCTACGAGCAGTACTTC. Its protein is CSVDRAPYEQYF. This chain links TRBV29-1 with TRBJ2-7, with TRBD1 matching over 7 bases. After removal of 6 bases from V and 2 bases from J, the junction contained 4 bases not matched to a gene. The CDR3 is 12 amino acids. CDR1 SQVTM and CDR2 ANQGSEA come from the germline V gene.

The genes are TRBV6-6 and TRBJ2-7, with 9 bases identical to TRBD1. The CDR3 has 16 amino acids. In germline, CDR1 is MNHNY, CDR2 SVGAGI (reference sequence). V trimming: 5 bases; J trimming: 5 bases; junction bases outside the gene matches: 13. Here the CDR3 reads CASSALVTGGQDEQYF. In DNA, the CDR3 is TGTGCCAGCAGTGCCCTTGTGACAGGGGGTCAAGACGAGCAGTACTTC.

The J gene is TRBJ2-1, the V gene TRBV10-2; 7 bases map to TRBD1. V shed 2 bases and J 5 bases; nucleotides not matched to a gene: 9. CDR3 length: 16 residues. The V gene's germline CDR1 is WSHSY and CDR2 SAAADI. CDR3 in amino acids: CASSETPWDSDNEQFF. In DNA form, the CDR3 reads TGCGCCAGCAGTGAGACGCCCTGGGACAGCGACAATGAGCAGTTCTTC.

The chain combines TRBV7-2 with TRBJ2-3, with D possibly TRBD2 on 5 matching bases. The length of the CDR3 is 17 residues. Germline CDR1 is SGHTA and CDR2 is FQGNSA. Trimming removed 2 bases from V and 2 bases from J, with 17 bases in between. CDR3 bases: TGTGCCAGCAGCTTAAGGGTCCCCCTAGCCTCCACAGATACGCAGTATTTT. As protein: CASSLRVPLASTDTQYF.

This chain uses TRBV2 with TRBJ2-5, with 11 bases identical to TRBD1. The germline gives CDR1 SNHLY, CDR2 FYNNEI. The CDR3 is made up of 14 amino acids. The junction had 1 base not matched to a gene; V was cut back by 4 bases and J by 3 bases. CDR3 amino acids: CASSGTGGKETQYF. For the CDR3, the DNA is TGTGCCAGCAGTGGGACAGGGGGCAAAGAGACCCAGTACTTC.

The V call is TRBV27, the J call TRBJ1-2, with a possible D match to TRBD1 (5 bases). The CDR3 is 14 amino acids. Germline values: CDR1 MNHEY, CDR2 SMNVEV (reference sequence). The V end was cut by 2 bases, the J end by 5 bases, with 12 bases between. This CDR3 reads CASSLTGVTYGYTF. The CDR3 nucleotides are TGTGCCAGCAGTTTAACGGGGGTGACATATGGCTACACCTTC.

This rearrangement joins TRBV19 to TRBJ2-7; 8 nucleotides line up with TRBD1. CDR1 is LNHDA, CDR2 SQIVND, per germline (reference sequence). This CDR3 comprises 14 residues. The junction had 4 bases not matched to a gene; V was cut back by 6 bases and J by 0 bases. The DNA for the CDR3 is TGTGCCAGTAGCCCCCAGGGGGCCTCCTACGAGCAGTACTTC. As protein: CASSPQGASYEQYF.

This clone was picked up one time. The chain has TRBV1 and TRBJ2-1; the listed D gene, TRBD2, was not tested against the DNA. TRBV1 is noted as a pseudogene. The CDR3 length is 17 residues. CDR3 coding DNA: TGCACCAGCAGCCAAGACGGGACTAGCGGGATAAACAATGAGCAGTTCTTC. Protein product: CTSSQDGTSGINNEQFF.